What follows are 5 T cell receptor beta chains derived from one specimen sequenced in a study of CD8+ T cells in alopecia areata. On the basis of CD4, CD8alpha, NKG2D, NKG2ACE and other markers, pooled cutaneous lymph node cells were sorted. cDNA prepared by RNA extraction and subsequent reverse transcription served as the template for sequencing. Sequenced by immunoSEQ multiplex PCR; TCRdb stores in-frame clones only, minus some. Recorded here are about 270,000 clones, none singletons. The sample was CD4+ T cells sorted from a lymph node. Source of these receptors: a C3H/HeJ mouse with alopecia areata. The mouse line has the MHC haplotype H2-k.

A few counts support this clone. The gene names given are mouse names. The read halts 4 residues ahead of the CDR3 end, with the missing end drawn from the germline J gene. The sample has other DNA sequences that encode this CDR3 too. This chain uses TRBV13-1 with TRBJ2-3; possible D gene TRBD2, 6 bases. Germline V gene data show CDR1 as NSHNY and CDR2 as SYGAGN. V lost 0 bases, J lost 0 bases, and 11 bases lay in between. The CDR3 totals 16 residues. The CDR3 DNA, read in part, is TGTGCCAGCAGTGATGGGCTGGGGAGTAGTGCAGAA. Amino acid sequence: CASSDGLGSSAE. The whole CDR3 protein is CASSDGLGSSAETLYF.

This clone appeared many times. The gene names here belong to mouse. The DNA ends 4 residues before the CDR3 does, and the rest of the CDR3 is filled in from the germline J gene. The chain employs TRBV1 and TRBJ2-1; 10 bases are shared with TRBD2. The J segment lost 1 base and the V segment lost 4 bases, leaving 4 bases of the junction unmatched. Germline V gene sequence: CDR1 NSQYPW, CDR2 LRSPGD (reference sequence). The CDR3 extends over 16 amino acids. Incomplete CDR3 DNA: TGCACCTGCAGTGTCACTGGGGGGGGGAACTATGCT. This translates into CTCSVTGGGNYA. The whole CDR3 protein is CTCSVTGGGNYAEQFF.

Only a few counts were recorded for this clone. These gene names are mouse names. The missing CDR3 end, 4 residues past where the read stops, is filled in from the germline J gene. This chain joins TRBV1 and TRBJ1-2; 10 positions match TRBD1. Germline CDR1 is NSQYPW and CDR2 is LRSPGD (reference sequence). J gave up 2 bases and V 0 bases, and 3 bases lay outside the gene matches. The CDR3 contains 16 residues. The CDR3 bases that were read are TGCACCTGCAGTGCAGAAAGGGACAGGGGCAACTCC. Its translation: CTCSAERDRGNS. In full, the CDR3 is CTCSAERDRGNSDYTF.

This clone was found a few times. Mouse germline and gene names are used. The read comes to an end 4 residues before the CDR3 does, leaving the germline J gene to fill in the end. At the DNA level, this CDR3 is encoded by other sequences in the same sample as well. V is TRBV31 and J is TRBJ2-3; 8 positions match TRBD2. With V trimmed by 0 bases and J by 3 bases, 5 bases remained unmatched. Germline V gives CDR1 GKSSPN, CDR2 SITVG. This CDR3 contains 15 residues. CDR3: CAWSLRGGAAETLYF. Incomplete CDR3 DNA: TGTGCCTGGAGTCTAAGGGGGGGCGCGGCAGAA.

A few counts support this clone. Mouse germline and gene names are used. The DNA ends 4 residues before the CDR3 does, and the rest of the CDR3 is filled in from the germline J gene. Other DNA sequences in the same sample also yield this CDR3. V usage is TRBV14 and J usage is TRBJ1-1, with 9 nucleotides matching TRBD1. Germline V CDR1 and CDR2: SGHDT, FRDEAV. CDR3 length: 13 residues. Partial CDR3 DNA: TGTGCCAGCAGCCCCGGGACAGGGACA. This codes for CASSPGTGT. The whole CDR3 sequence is CASSPGTGTEVFF.